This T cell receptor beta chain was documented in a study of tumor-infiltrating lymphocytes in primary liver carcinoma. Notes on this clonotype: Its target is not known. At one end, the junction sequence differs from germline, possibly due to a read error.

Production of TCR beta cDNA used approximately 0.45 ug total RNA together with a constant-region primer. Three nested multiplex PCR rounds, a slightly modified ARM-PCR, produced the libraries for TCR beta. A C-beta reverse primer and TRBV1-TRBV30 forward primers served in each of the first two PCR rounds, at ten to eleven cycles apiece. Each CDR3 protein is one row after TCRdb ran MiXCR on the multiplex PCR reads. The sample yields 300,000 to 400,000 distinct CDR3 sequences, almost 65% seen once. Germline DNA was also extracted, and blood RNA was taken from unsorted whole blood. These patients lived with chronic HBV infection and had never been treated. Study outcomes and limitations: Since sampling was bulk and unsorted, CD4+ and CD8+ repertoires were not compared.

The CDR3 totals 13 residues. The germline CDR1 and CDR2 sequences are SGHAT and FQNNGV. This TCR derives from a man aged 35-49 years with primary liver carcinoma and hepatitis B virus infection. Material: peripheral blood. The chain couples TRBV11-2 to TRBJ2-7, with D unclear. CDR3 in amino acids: CASSLGEHYEQYF. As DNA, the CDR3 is TGTGCCAGCAGCTTAGGCGAGCACTACGAGCAGTACTTT.